This T cell receptor (beta chain) was identified in a study of cytomegalovirus exposure and HLA in healthy donors. Germline loops: CDR1 MNHEY, CDR2 SVGAGI. V dropped 6 bases and J dropped 9 bases, with 15 bases sitting between them. The CDR3 loop spans 13 amino acids. This PCR relied on a set of 60 Vbeta primers and 13 Jbeta primers. Here immunoSEQ multiplex PCR was the method, and the copy in TCRdb shows in-frame clones only, minus some. The sample lists about 200,000 clones, more than 65% occurring once. This TCR derives from a woman aged 25 to 39 in good health and CMV-seronegative. V usage is TRBV6-5 and J usage is TRBJ1-5, with D tentatively TRBD1 (6 bases). Sequencing was performed on PBMCs. The CDR3 region has the DNA TGTGCCAGCAGCGGCGACAGGCGTGGGCCCCAGCATTTT. It codes for CASSGDRRGPQHF.